This is a list of T cell receptor beta chains from one sample in a study of T cell responses to AZD1222 COVID-19 vaccine. TCRdb's copy holds only in-frame clones and misses some; the assay was immunoSEQ multiplex PCR. The table shows approximately 150,000 clones, with about 91% occurring only once. The specimen comprised peripheral blood, sampled on day 0 of AZD1222 vaccination. Receptors were obtained from an adult in good health. The CDR3 runs from the conserved cysteine through the conserved F or W. A D gene is named only where the DNA matches it firmly. Expanded clones get a size class; other rows say once, few or many, or leave the size out.

J,size,V,D,CDR3,DNA
TRBJ1-1,-,TRBV5-1,-,CASSLSQGRLTEAFF,TGCGCCAGCAGCTTGAGCCAGGGGCGTCTCACTGAAGCTTTCTTT
TRBJ2-7,-,TRBV10-1,-,CASSERFGGEQYF,TGCGCCAGCAGTGAGAGGTTCGGGGGCGAGCAGTACTTC
TRBJ1-5,few,TRBV19,-,CASIPRTDSNQPQHF,TGTGCCAGTATTCCCCGGACGGATAGCAATCAGCCCCAGCATTTT
TRBJ1-5,-,TRBV28,-,CASRPQESNQPQHF,TGTGCCAGCAGACCACAGGAGAGCAATCAGCCCCAGCATTTT
TRBJ1-5,-,TRBV30,-,CAWAGVRDQPQHF,TGTGCCTGGGCAGGGGTTAGGGATCAGCCCCAGCATTTT
TRBJ2-7,-,TRBV7-7,TRBD1,CASSPDRGAYEQYF,TGTGCTAGCAGCCCGGACAGGGGGGCCTACGAGCAGTACTTC
TRBJ1-1,-,TRBV28,-,CASSENTEAFF,TGTGCCAGCAGTGAAAACACTGAAGCTTTCTTT
TRBJ2-1,-,TRBV14,TRBD2,CASSQAISGESSYNEQFF,TGTGCCAGCAGCCAAGCGATTAGCGGGGAAAGCTCCTACAATGAGCAGTTCTTC
TRBJ2-1,once,TRBV20-1,TRBD2,CSASSASGGRSYNEQFF,TGCAGTGCTAGTTCGGCTAGCGGGGGTCGCTCCTACAATGAGCAGTTCTTC
TRBJ1-5,few,TRBV19,-,CASSNFLGGQPQHF,TGTGCCAGTAGTAACTTCCTCGGGGGGCAGCCCCAGCATTTT
TRBJ2-1,few,TRBV13,TRBD2,CASLAKTSGSNEQFF,TGTGCCAGCCTAGCCAAGACTAGCGGGTCCAATGAGCAGTTCTTC
TRBJ1-2,-,TRBV5-5,TRBD1,CASSLEQGAGGYTF,TGTGCCAGCAGCTTGGAACAGGGGGCCGGAGGCTACACCTTC
TRBJ2-3,-,TRBV12-5,-,CASGPQTDTQYF,TGTGCTAGTGGTCCCCAAACAGATACGCAGTATTTT
TRBJ1-1,-,TRBV30,TRBD1,CAWSTGVPSTEAFF,TGTGCCTGGAGTACAGGGGTTCCGAGCACTGAAGCTTTCTTT
TRBJ2-7,-,TRBV9,TRBD2,CASSVEAGAISYEQYF,TGTGCCAGCAGCGTAGAAGCGGGGGCGATCTCCTACGAGCAGTACTTC
TRBJ1-6,-,TRBV13,-,CASSLGSSSYNSPLHF,TGTGCCAGCAGCTTAGGTTCGAGCTCCTATAATTCACCCCTCCACTTT
TRBJ2-1,-,TRBV11-2,TRBD2,CASSLASSGVYNEQFF,TGTGCCAGCAGCTTAGCCTCTAGCGGGGTCTACAATGAGCAGTTCTTC
TRBJ1-5,-,TRBV27,-,CASRMGQGNQPQHF,TGTGCCAGCAGAATGGGGCAGGGGAATCAGCCCCAGCATTTT
TRBJ1-1,-,TRBV28,TRBD1,CASSSLPGQDPEAFF,TGTGCCAGCAGTAGTCTCCCGGGACAGGACCCTGAAGCTTTCTTT
TRBJ1-3,-,TRBV4-2,-,CASSQGLSGNTIYF,TGTGCCAGCAGCCAAGGACTTTCTGGAAACACCATATATTTT
TRBJ1-4,-,TRBV18,-,CASSPRDTEEKLFF,TGTGCCAGCTCACCCCGGGACACCGAGGAAAAACTGTTTTTT
TRBJ1-5,-,TRBV9,TRBD1,CASSQGTGGNQPQHF,TGTGCCAGCAGCCAAGGGACAGGAGGGAATCAGCCCCAGCATTTT
TRBJ2-7,-,TRBV6-2/TRBV6-3,-,CASSSTGSLSYEQYF,TGTGCCAGCAGTTCAACAGGGTCCCTCTCCTACGAGCAGTACTTC
TRBJ2-1,-,TRBV27,TRBD2,CASTIPGTSGTAVSSYNEQFF,TGTGCCAGCACCATACCCGGGACTAGCGGGACGGCTGTTAGCTCCTACAATGAGCAGTTCTTC
TRBJ2-3,-,TRBV7-3,-,CASRVASTDTQYF,TGTGCCAGCAGGGTAGCTAGCACAGATACGCAGTATTTT
TRBJ1-5,-,TRBV28,-,CASSFIGDPNQPQHF,TGTGCCAGCAGTTTCATTGGAGATCCCAATCAGCCCCAGCATTTT
TRBJ1-1,-,TRBV5-5,TRBD1,CASRLGQGGLYRAFF,TGTGCCAGCCGACTTGGACAGGGGGGACTTTATAGAGCTTTCTTT
TRBJ2-3,-,TRBV9,TRBD2,CASSGGTSGWDTQYF,TGTGCCAGCAGTGGGGGGACTAGCGGTTGGGATACGCAGTATTTT
TRBJ2-7,-,TRBV6-5,-,CASSPDRASKQYF,TGTGCCAGCAGTCCGGACAGAGCCTCTAAGCAGTACTTC
TRBJ1-1,-,TRBV5-1,TRBD1,CASSLRQGRDTEAFF,TGCGCCAGCAGCCTCCGACAGGGTAGGGACACTGAAGCTTTCTTT
TRBJ2-2,once,TRBV14,-,CASSHRHRTGELFF,TGTGCCAGCAGCCACAGACATAGGACCGGGGAGCTGTTTTTT
TRBJ2-2,-,TRBV6-5,-,CASSSRDWSTGELFF,TGTGCCAGCAGTTCCCGGGACTGGAGCACCGGGGAGCTGTTTTTT
TRBJ1-1,-,TRBV3-1/TRBV3-2,-,CASSQTVLVNTEAFF,TGTGCCAGCAGCCAGACGGTATTAGTGAACACTGAAGCTTTCTTT
TRBJ2-7,-,TRBV27,-,CASSLSPWGGEQYF,TGTGCCAGCAGTTTATCTCCTTGGGGCGGGGAGCAGTACTTC
TRBJ1-1,-,TRBV12-3/TRBV12-4,-,CASCEGGVTEAFF,TGTGCCAGCTGCGAGGGTGGGGTGACTGAAGCTTTCTTT
TRBJ2-1,-,TRBV5-1,TRBD2,CASSRGGGSYNEQFF,TGCGCCAGCTCACGAGGCGGGGGCTCCTACAATGAGCAGTTCTTC
TRBJ1-6,-,TRBV27,-,CASAPVGRDSPLHF,TGTGCCAGCGCTCCCGTGGGGAGAGATTCACCCCTCCACTTT
TRBJ2-7,-,TRBV6-5,-,CASSYNPSTYEQYF,TGTGCCAGCAGTTACAACCCTTCTACCTACGAGCAGTACTTC
TRBJ2-1,-,TRBV27,-,CASSITKGSYNEQFF,TGTGCCAGCAGTATTACTAAGGGCTCCTACAATGAGCAGTTCTTC
TRBJ2-7,-,TRBV7-2,-,CASSLGASYEQYF,TGTGCCAGCAGCTTGGGGGCCTCCTACGAGCAGTACTTC
TRBJ2-5,-,TRBV27,TRBD1,CASREVIGTGGAETQYF,TGTGCCAGCAGGGAAGTAATTGGGACAGGGGGCGCGGAGACCCAGTACTTC
TRBJ1-4,-,TRBV7-9,-,CASSHDTREKLFF,TGTGCCAGCAGCCACGACACGAGGGAAAAACTGTTTTTT
TRBJ1-2,-,TRBV18,-,CASSPMSGGGDYGYTF,TGTGCCAGCTCACCAATGTCCGGGGGCGGTGACTATGGCTACACCTTC
TRBJ2-7,-,TRBV2,-,CASNSELDLTYEQYF,TGTGCCAGCAATAGTGAACTAGACTTAACCTACGAGCAGTACTTC
TRBJ1-2,-,TRBV7-3,-,CASSLHRANYGYTF,TGTGCCAGCAGCTTACACAGGGCTAACTATGGCTACACCTTC
TRBJ1-2,-,TRBV7-9,-,CASSNQEQGTSGYTF,TGTGCCAGCAGCAACCAGGAACAGGGAACGAGCGGCTACACCTTC
TRBJ2-1,-,TRBV11-2,TRBD2,CASSLGIGGRAGNEQFF,TGTGCCAGCAGCTTAGGTATCGGCGGGAGGGCAGGCAATGAGCAGTTCTTC